The clone carrying this T cell receptor (beta chain) was counted a few times. Its antigen remains unknown. This sample is part of a study of T cell repertoires in cytomegalovirus infection. Study overall: Indications of both CMV infection and matching HLA type were provided by public TCR beta signatures.

V lost 8 bases to trimming and J lost 1 base, with 10 bases between them. The CDR3 runs to 13 residues. Study-level results: Of the TCR beta families, the public ones yielded a cumulative frequency that identified carriers of CMV plus the relevant HLA. Clonotypes of TCR beta that were HLA-C-restricted and CMV-specific dominated the ex vivo response.

TCRdb re-called the reads with MiXCR, one entry per CDR3 protein. The sample consists of around 630,000 distinct CDR3 sequences, 20% to 25% of them appearing once. The source is a human donor in good health (CMV status not recorded). Some clones in this sample may be carry-over from other donors' samples. The chain uses TRBV12-3 or TRBV12-4 and TRBJ2-3; D is unclear. Material: CD8+ T cells from PBMCs. CDR3 sequence: CASDSGGTDTQYF. The CDR3 nucleotides are TGTGCCAGCGATTCTGGCGGCACAGATACGCAGTATTTT.